This TCR beta chain originates from a study of blood T cell repertoires in COVID-19. Some clones are missing from TCRdb's copy, which holds only in-frame ones; the method was immunoSEQ multiplex PCR. Counted here are about 300,000 clones, about 90% occurring once; the ten biggest clones make up 1.5% to 2%. Seattle participants joined during active infection and were tracked over time. Germline CDR1 reads SEHNR; CDR2 reads FQNEAQ (reference sequence). V shed 5 bases and J shed 4 bases, with 11 bases lying between them. The CDR3 contains 13 residues. The sample was peripheral blood. This chain joins TRBV7-9 and TRBJ1-1, with D unresolved. This TCR was recovered from a woman aged 25-40 years with COVID-19, enrolled during active disease. For the CDR3, the DNA is TGTGCCAGCAGCCCGACTCTGGGCACTGAAGCTTTCTTT. Translation: CASSPTLGTEAFF.